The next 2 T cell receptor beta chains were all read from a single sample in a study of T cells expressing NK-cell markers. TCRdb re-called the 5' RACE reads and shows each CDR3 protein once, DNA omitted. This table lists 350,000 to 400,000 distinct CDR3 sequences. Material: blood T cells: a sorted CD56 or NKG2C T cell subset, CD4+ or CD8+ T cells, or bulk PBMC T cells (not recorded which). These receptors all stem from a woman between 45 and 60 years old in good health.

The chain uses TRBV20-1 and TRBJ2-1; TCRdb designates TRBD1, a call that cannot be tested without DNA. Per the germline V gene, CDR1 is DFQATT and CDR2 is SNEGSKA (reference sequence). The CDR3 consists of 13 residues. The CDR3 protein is CSARRPGMREQFF.

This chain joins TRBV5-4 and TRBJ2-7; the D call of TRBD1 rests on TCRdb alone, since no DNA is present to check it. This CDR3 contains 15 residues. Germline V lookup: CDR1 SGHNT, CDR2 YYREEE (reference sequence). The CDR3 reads CASSLSGTGVQEQYF.